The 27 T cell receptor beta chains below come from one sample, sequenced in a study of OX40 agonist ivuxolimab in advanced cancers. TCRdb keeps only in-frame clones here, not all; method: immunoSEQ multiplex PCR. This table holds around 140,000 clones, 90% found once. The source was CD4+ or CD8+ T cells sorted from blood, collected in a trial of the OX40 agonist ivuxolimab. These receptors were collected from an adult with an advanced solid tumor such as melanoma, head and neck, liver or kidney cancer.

CDR3: CASRLHRGTDTQYF. The DNA for the CDR3 is TGTGCCAGCAGACTTCACAGGGGCACAGATACGCAGTATTTT. V usage is TRBV6-5 and J usage is TRBJ2-3; D is possibly TRBD1 (6 bases). The germline CDR1 and CDR2 sequences are MNHEY and SVGAGI. The CDR3 length is 14 residues. Trimming left V 6 bases short and J 1 base short, with 11 bases between.

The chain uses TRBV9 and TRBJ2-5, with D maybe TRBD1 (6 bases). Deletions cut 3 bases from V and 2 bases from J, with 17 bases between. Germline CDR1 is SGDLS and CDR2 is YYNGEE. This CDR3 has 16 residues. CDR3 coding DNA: TGTGCCAGCAGCGCCACAGGGTTGGGGGAACAAGAGACCCAGTACTTC. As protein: CASSATGLGEQETQYF.

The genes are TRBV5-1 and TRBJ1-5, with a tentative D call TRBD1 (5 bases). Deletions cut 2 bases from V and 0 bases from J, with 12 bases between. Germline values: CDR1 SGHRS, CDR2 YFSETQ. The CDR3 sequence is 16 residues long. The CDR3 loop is CASSFGTVDSNQPQHF. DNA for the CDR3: TGCGCCAGCAGCTTCGGGACGGTAGATAGCAATCAGCCCCAGCATTTT.

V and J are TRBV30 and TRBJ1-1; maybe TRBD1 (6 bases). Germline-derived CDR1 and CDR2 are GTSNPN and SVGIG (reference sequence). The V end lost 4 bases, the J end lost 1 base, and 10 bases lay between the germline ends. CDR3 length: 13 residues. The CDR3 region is CAWNGQPNTEAFF. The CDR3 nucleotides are TGTGCCTGGAACGGACAGCCGAACACTGAAGCTTTCTTT.

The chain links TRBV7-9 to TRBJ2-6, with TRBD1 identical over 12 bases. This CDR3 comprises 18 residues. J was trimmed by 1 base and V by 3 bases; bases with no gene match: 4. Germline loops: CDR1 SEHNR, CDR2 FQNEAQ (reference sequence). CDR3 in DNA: TGTGCCAGCAGCTTCCCGGGACAGGGGGCGTCTGGGGCCAACGTCCTGACTTTC. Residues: CASSFPGQGASGANVLTF.

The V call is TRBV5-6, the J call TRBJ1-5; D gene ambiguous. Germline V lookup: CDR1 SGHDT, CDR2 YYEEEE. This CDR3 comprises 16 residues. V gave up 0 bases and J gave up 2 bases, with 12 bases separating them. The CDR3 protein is CASSLGVGQGNQPQHF. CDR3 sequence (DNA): TGTGCCAGCAGCTTGGGGGTAGGGCAGGGCAATCAGCCCCAGCATTTT.

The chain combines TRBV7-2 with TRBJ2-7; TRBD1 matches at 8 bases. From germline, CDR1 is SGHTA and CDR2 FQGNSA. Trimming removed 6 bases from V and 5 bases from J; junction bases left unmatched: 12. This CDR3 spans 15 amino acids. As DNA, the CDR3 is TGTGCCAGCAGACCAGCTTCGGACAGGGTCCACGAGCAGTACTTC. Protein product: CASRPASDRVHEQYF.

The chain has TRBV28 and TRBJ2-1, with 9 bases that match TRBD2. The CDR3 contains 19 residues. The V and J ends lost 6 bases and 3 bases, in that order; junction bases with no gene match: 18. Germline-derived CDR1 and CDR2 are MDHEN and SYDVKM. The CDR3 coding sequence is TGTGCCAGCAGCCGGGGACTAGCTGTCGATGGCGGGTACTACAATGAGCAGTTCTTC. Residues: CASSRGLAVDGGYYNEQFF.

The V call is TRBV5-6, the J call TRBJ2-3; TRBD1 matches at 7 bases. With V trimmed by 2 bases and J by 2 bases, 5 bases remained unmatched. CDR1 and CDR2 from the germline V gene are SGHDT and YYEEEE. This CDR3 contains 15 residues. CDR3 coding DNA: TGTGCCAGCAGCTTACGGACAGGATCCACAGATACGCAGTATTTT. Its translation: CASSLRTGSTDTQYF. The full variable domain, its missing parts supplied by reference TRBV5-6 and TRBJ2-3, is DAGVTQSPTHLIKTRGQQVTLRCSPKSGHDTVSWYQQALGQGPQFIFQYYEEEERQRGNFPDRFSGHQFPNYSSELNVNALLLGDSALYLCASSLRTGSTDTQYFGPGTRLTVL.

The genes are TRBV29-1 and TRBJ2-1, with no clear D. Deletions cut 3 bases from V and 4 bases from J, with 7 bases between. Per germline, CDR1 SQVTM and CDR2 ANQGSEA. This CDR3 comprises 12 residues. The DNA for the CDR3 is TGCAGCGTTGAGTACCGATACAATGAGCAGTTCTTC. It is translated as CSVEYRYNEQFF.

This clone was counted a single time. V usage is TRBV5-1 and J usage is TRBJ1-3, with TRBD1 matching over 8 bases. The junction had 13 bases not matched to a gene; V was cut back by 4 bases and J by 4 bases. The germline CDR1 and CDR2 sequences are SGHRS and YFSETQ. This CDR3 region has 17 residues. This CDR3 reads CASSLRTGTDSGNTIYF. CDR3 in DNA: TGCGCCAGCAGCCTAAGGACAGGGACAGACTCCGGAAACACCATATATTTT.

CDR3 amino acids: CASSLSGYEQYF. The CDR3 DNA reads as TGTGCCAGCAGCTTGAGTGGGTACGAGCAGTACTTC. The V gene is TRBV5-6, the J gene TRBJ2-7; D is unresolved. CDR1 is SGHDT and CDR2 is YYEEEE in the germline V gene. Trimming cost V 1 base and J 4 bases, with 6 bases left between them. The CDR3 runs 12 residues.

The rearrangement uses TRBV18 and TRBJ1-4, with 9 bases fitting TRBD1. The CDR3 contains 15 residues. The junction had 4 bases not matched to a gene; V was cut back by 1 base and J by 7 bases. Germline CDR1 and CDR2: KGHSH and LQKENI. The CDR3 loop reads CASSPLGQGGEKLFF. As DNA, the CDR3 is TGTGCCAGCTCACCACTGGGACAGGGCGGTGAAAAACTGTTTTTT.

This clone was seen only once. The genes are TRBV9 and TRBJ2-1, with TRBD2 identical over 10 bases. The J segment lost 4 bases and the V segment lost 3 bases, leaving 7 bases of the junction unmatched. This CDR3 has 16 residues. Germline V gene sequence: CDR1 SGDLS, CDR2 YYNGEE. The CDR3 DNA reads TGTGCCAGCAGCGCATTGAGCGGGAGGGTGTACAATGAGCAGTTCTTC. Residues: CASSALSGRVYNEQFF.

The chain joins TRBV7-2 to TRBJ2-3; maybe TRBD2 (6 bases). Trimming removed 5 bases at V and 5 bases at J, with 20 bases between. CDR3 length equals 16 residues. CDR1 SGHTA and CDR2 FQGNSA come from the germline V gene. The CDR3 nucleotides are TGTGCCAGCAGCCCGTGGACTACGGGTTGGGGAGATACGCAGTATTTT. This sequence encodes CASSPWTTGWGDTQYF.

The CDR3 protein is CASRGRDNSNQPQHF. For the CDR3, the DNA is TGTGCCAGCAGGGGAAGGGATAATAGCAATCAGCCCCAGCATTTT. The gene calls are TRBV2 and TRBJ1-5; D gene uncertain. The CDR3 has 15 amino acids. Trimming stripped 6 bases from V and 0 bases from J, with 12 bases between. CDR1 SNHLY and CDR2 FYNNEI come from the germline V gene.

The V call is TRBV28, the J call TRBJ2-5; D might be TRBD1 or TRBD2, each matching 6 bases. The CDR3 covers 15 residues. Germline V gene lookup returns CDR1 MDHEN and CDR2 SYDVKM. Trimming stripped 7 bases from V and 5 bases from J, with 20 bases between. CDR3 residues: CASTTRGDGAETQYF. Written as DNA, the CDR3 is TGTGCCAGCACCACAAGGGGGGACGGAGCGGAGACCCAGTACTTC.

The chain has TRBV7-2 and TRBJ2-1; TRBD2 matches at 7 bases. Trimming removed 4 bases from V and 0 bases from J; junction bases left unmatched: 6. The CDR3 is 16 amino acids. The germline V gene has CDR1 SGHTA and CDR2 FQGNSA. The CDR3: CASSSRGSLSYNEQFF. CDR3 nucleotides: TGTGCCAGCAGCTCCCGCGGGAGCCTCTCCTACAATGAGCAGTTCTTC.

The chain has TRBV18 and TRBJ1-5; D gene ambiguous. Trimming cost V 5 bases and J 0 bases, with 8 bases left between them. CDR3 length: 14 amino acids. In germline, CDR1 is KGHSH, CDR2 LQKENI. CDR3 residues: CASSDTDSNQPQHF. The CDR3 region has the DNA TGTGCCAGCTCAGATACAGATAGCAATCAGCCCCAGCATTTT.

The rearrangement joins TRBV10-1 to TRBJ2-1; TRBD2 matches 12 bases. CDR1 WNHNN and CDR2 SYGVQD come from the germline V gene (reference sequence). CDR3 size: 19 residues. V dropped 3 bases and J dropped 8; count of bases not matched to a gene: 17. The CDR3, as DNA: TGCGCCAGCAGTGACGGGACTAGCGGGCCGGAACTTAGGAGGGATGAGCAGTTCTTC. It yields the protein CASSDGTSGPELRRDEQFF.

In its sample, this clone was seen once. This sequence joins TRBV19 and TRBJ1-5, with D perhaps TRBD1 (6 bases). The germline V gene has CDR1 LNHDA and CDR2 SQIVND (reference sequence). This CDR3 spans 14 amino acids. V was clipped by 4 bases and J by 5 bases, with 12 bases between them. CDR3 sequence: CASSRAGAYQPQHF. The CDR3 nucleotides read TGTGCCAGTAGTAGGGCAGGGGCTTATCAGCCCCAGCATTTT.

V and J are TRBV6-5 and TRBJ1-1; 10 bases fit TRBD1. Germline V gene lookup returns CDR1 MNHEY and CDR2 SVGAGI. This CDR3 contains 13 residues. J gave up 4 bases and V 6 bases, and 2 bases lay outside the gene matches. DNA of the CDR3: TGTGCCAGCAGGGGACAGGGGAGCACTGAAGCTTTCTTT. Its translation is CASRGQGSTEAFF.

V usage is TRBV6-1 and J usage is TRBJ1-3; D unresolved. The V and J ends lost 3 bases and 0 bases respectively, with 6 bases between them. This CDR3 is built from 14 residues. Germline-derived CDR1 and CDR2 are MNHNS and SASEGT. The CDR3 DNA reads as TGTGCCAGCAGTGAGGCAGCCTCTGGAAACACCATATATTTT. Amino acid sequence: CASSEAASGNTIYF.

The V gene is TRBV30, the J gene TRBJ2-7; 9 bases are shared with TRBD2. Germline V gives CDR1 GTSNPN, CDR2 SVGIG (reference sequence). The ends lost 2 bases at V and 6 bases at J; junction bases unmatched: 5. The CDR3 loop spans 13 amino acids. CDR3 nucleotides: TGTGCCTGGAGTCTTAGCGGGAGTGGCGAGCAGTACTTC. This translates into CAWSLSGSGEQYF. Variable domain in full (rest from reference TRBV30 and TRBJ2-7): SQTIHQWPATLVQPVGSPLSLECTVEGTSNPNLYWYRQAAGRGLQLLFYSVGIGQISSEVPQNLSASRPQDRQFILSSKKLLLSDSGFYLCAWSLSGSGEQYFGPGTRLTVT.

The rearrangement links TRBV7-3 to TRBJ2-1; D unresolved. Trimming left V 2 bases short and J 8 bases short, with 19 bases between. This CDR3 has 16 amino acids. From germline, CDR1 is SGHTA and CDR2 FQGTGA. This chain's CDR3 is CASSLSPNPPTDEQFF. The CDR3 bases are TGTGCCAGCAGCTTATCTCCCAATCCCCCTACGGATGAGCAGTTCTTC.

The CDR3 spells CASSSGQGASLWGYTF. The DNA of the CDR3 is TGTGCCAGCAGTTCCGGACAGGGGGCGAGTTTGTGGGGCTACACCTTC. This sequence joins TRBV28 and TRBJ1-2; 11 nucleotides agree with TRBD1. The V gene end was trimmed by 4 bases and the J gene end by 8 bases; junction bases not matched to a gene: 12. CDR1 and CDR2 (germline): MDHEN, SYDVKM. The CDR3 loop spans 16 amino acids.

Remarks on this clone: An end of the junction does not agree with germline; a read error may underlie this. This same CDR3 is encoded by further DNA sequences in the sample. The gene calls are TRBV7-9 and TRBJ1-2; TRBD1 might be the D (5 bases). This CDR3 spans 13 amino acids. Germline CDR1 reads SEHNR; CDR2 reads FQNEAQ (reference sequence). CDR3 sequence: CASSLADRHGYTF. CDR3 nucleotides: TGTGCCAGCAGCTTAGCAGACAGACATGGTTACACCTTC.